This is a list of T cell receptor beta chains from one sample in a study of cytomegalovirus exposure and HLA in healthy donors. TCRdb's copy holds only in-frame clones and misses some; the assay was immunoSEQ multiplex PCR. The table has 100,000 to 150,000 clones, 74% seen once; the top ten hold roughly 6.3%. Sample: PBMCs. The receptors stem from a woman aged 50 to 60 in good health and CMV-seropositive. The CDR3 runs from the conserved cysteine through the conserved F or W. The D gene is left open where the match is weak. Clone size appears in some rows only: once, few, many, or a class for an expanded clone.

TRBV5-1	TRBJ2-1	.	once	CASSPTGDPYNEQFF	TGCGCCAGCAGCCCAACCGGGGATCCCTACAATGAGCAGTTCTTC
TRBV30	TRBJ1-1	.	.	CAWSGQLVNTEAFF	TGTGCCTGGAGTGGACAGCTAGTGAACACTGAAGCTTTCTTT
TRBV5-5	TRBJ1-4	TRBD1	.	CASSLAGQGAEKLFF	TGTGCCAGCAGCTTGGCGGGACAGGGGGCGGAAAAACTGTTTTTT
TRBV15	TRBJ2-3	TRBD1	few	CATRAGQAPTDTQYF	TGTGCCACCAGGGCAGGACAGGCCCCCACAGATACGCAGTATTTT
TRBV6-1	TRBJ2-4	.	.	CASFSLAKNIQYF	TGTGCCAGCTTCTCCTTAGCCAAAAACATTCAGTACTTC
TRBV6-1	TRBJ1-2	TRBD1	.	CASSRGGQGANGYTF	TGTGCCAGCAGTAGAGGTGGACAGGGGGCAAATGGCTACACCTTC
TRBV2	TRBJ2-2	.	.	CASSETRLGTGELFF	TGTGCCAGCAGTGAGACCAGGCTCGGCACCGGGGAGCTGTTTTTT
TRBV6-1	TRBJ1-3	.	few	CASSQTGASGNTIYF	TGTGCCAGCAGCCAAACTGGAGCCTCTGGAAACACCATATATTTT
TRBV11-3	TRBJ1-4	TRBD1	.	CASSAQQGEKLFF	TGTGCCAGCAGCGCCCAACAGGGGGAAAAACTGTTTTTT
TRBV5-1	TRBJ1-1	TRBD1	.	CASSRTTGTGLEAFF	TGCGCCAGCAGCAGAACGACCGGGACAGGTCTTGAAGCTTTCTTT
TRBV7-7	TRBJ1-3	.	.	CASSLSGGSDTIYF	TGTGCCAGCAGTCTATCTGGGGGGTCAGACACCATATATTTT
TRBV6-5	TRBJ1-6	TRBD1	.	CASRGDRGSFSPLHF	TGTGCCAGCAGGGGAGACAGGGGAAGTTTTTCACCCCTCCACTTT
TRBV10-3	TRBJ1-4	TRBD1	.	CAIKQGAGGEKLFF	TGTGCCATCAAACAGGGGGCAGGGGGGGAAAAACTGTTTTTT
TRBV7-8	TRBJ1-1	.	once	CASSLAGNTEAFF	TGTGCCAGCAGCTTGGCGGGGAACACTGAAGCTTTCTTT
TRBV15	TRBJ1-5	.	few	CATSRDLGTQHF	TGTGCCACCAGCAGAGATCTGGGCACACAGCATTTT
TRBV6-5	TRBJ2-7	TRBD2	.	CASRPSGSYEQYF	TGTGCCAGCAGACCTAGCGGGAGCTACGAGCAGTACTTC
TRBV7-8	TRBJ2-5	TRBD2	.	CASSQTVAGETQYF	TGTGCCAGCAGCCAGACGGTAGCGGGAGAGACCCAGTACTTC
TRBV2	TRBJ2-3	TRBD2	.	CASTTGLVTDTQYF	TGTGCCAGCACAACGGGACTAGTTACAGATACGCAGTATTTT
TRBV11-2	TRBJ1-2	.	.	CTSSIIQEGGYTF	TGTACCAGCAGCATCATTCAAGAGGGTGGCTACACCTTC
TRBV2	TRBJ1-4	TRBD1	.	CASGKDRVDEKLFF	TGTGCCAGCGGTAAGGACAGGGTGGACGAAAAACTGTTTTTT
TRBV5-1	TRBJ2-3	.	.	CASSLQGIFPPDTQYF	TGCGCCAGCAGCTTGCAGGGGATTTTTCCCCCAGATACGCAGTATTTT
TRBV21-1	TRBJ1-4	.	.	CASFAGEMDEKLFF	TGTGCCAGCTTTGCAGGGGAAATGGATGAAAAACTGTTTTTT
TRBV6-1	TRBJ1-2	TRBD1	.	CASSEAKGAHGYTF	TGTGCCAGCAGTGAAGCAAAGGGGGCCCATGGCTACACCTTC
TRBV10-1	TRBJ2-1	TRBD2	.	CASSPGTSGVNEQFF	TGCGCCAGCAGCCCTGGGACTAGCGGGGTCAATGAGCAGTTCTTC
TRBV4-3	TRBJ2-3	TRBD1	.	CARSQVRGQGEGTQYF	TGCGCCCGCAGCCAAGTTAGGGGACAGGGGGAAGGTACGCAGTATTTT
TRBV5-4	TRBJ1-6	TRBD1	.	CASSLDGTGHSPLHF	TGTGCCAGCAGCTTAGACGGGACAGGGCATTCACCCCTCCACTTT
TRBV19	TRBJ1-1	.	.	CASSMGRGTEAFF	TGTGCCAGTAGTATGGGGAGGGGAACTGAAGCTTTCTTT
TRBV5-4	TRBJ2-5	.	.	CASSLGPRRETQYF	TGTGCCAGCAGCTTGGGTCCTAGGAGGGAGACCCAGTACTTC
TRBV6-5	TRBJ1-2	.	once	CASVSANYGYTF	TGTGCCAGCGTCTCAGCTAACTATGGCTACACCTTC
TRBV5-4	TRBJ2-2	.	.	CASSLVIQNTGELFF	TGTGCCAGCAGCTTGGTAATACAAAACACCGGGGAGCTGTTTTTT
TRBV29-1	TRBJ1-5	TRBD1	.	CSVGQGGNQPQHF	TGCAGCGTTGGACAGGGAGGCAATCAGCCCCAGCATTTT
TRBV7-9	TRBJ2-3	TRBD2	.	CSSSFSGSTDTQYF	TGTTCCAGCAGCTTTAGCGGGAGCACAGATACGCAGTATTTT
TRBV5-6	TRBJ1-2	TRBD1	few	CASSLGTGNYGYPF	TGTGCCAGCAGCTTGGGGACAGGGAACTATGGCTACCCCTTC
TRBV19	TRBJ1-5	.	few	CASSMRVNQPQHF	TGTGCCAGTAGTATGCGAGTCAATCAGCCCCAGCATTTT
TRBV4-2	TRBJ1-1	.	.	CASSPRTTDTEAFF	TGTGCCAGCAGCCCTAGAACCACTGACACTGAAGCTTTCTTT
TRBV12-5	TRBJ1-1	TRBD1	.	CASGPPGQMNTEAFF	TGTGCTAGTGGTCCCCCGGGACAGATGAACACTGAAGCTTTCTTT
TRBV18	TRBJ1-5	TRBD1	.	CASSPPDRGNQPQHF	TGTGCCAGCTCACCACCGGACAGGGGCAATCAGCCCCAGCATTTT
TRBV10-1	TRBJ2-1	TRBD2	.	CASNEGLAKEQFF	TGCGCCAGCAACGAGGGACTAGCGAAAGAGCAGTTCTTC
TRBV5-6	TRBJ1-1	.	.	CASSLSGGGTEAFF	TGTGCCAGCAGCTTGTCTGGGGGGGGAACTGAAGCTTTCTTT
TRBV7-9	TRBJ2-7	TRBD2	.	CSGLTSGGYEQYF	TGTTCCGGCCTAACTAGCGGGGGATACGAGCAGTACTTC
TRBV5-1	TRBJ1-1	TRBD1	.	CASRPDRGRENTEAFF	TGCGCCAGCAGACCCGACAGGGGGCGAGAGAACACTGAAGCTTTCTTT
TRBV5-4	TRBJ1-5	.	.	CASSSDSNQPQHF	TGTGCCAGCAGCTCAGATAGCAATCAGCCCCAGCATTTT
TRBV19	TRBJ2-3	.	.	CASSPGGGSTDTQYF	TGTGCCAGTAGCCCTGGGGGCGGGAGCACAGATACGCAGTATTTT
TRBV11-2	TRBJ2-5	TRBD2	few	CASSLGVGGKETQYF	TGTGCCAGCAGCTTAGGAGTCGGGGGGAAAGAGACCCAGTACTTC
TRBV5-4	TRBJ2-7	TRBD1	.	CASSGRGQGASYEQYF	TGTGCCAGCAGCGGGAGGGGACAGGGGGCCTCCTACGAGCAGTACTTC